These 6 T cell receptor beta chains came from one sample sequenced in a study of type 1 regulatory T cells. One entry per CDR3 protein, called by TCRdb with MiXCR from the reads. The table has about 60,000 distinct CDR3 sequences, roughly 49% seen once. No cognate antigen is known for these TCRs. Sequenced input: cultured non-Tr1 T cells, either the whole culture or a sorted T cell fraction (not recorded which). Every receptor here comes from a human donor in good health.

V gene TRBV30 combines with J gene TRBJ1-5; D remains unclear. Germline loops: CDR1 GTSNPN, CDR2 SVGIG (reference sequence). The V end lost 5 bases, the J end lost 4 bases, and 12 bases lay between the germline ends. The length of the CDR3 is 13 residues. The CDR3 nucleotides are TGTGCCTGGGGTCTCGGAGGTAATCAGCCCCAGCATTTT. It codes for CAWGLGGNQPQHF.

V gene TRBV30 combines with J gene TRBJ1-5, with D hard to call. This CDR3 contains 13 residues. V gave up 2 bases and J gave up 5 bases, with 10 bases separating them. In germline, CDR1 is GTSNPN, CDR2 SVGIG (reference sequence). CDR3 residues: CAWSTGLDQPQHF. CDR3 bases: TGTGCCTGGAGTACGGGTTTGGATCAGCCCCAGCATTTT. The full variable domain, with the rest looked up from reference TRBV30 and TRBJ1-5, is SQTIHQWPATLVQPVGSPLSLECTVEGTSNPNLYWYRQAAGRGLQLLFYSVGIGQISSEVPQNLSASRPQDRQFILSSKKLLLSDSGFYLCAWSTGLDQPQHFGDGTRLSIL.

The V gene is TRBV4-2, the J gene TRBJ2-5, with TRBD2 matching over 8 bases. V lost 0 bases, J lost 5 bases, and 14 bases stayed unmatched. CDR1 and CDR2 (germline): LGHNA, YNFKEQ. The CDR3 runs 18 residues. This CDR3 is CASSQDNRLTSAHETQYF. In DNA form, the CDR3 reads TGTGCCAGCAGCCAAGATAACCGGTTGACTAGCGCCCACGAGACCCAGTACTTC.

This chain connects TRBV5-1 to TRBJ2-2, with D possibly matching TRBD2 (5 bases). Trimming stripped 3 bases from V and 4 bases from J, with 10 bases between. The CDR3 extends over 14 amino acids. The V gene's germline CDR1 is SGHRS and CDR2 YFSETQ. CDR3 DNA sequence: TGCGCCAGCAGCTCCGTCGGAGGCACCGGGGAGCTGTTTTTT. Translation gives CASSSVGGTGELFF.

V gene TRBV7-9 combines with J gene TRBJ2-5; 11 nucleotides match TRBD2. Trimming cost V 5 bases and J 1 base; bases outside gene matches: 9. Germline CDR1 reads SEHNR; CDR2 reads FQNEAQ (reference sequence). The length of the CDR3 is 17 residues. The CDR3 reads CASSPLAGVGSQETQYF. As DNA, the CDR3 is TGTGCCAGCAGCCCACTAGCGGGGGTGGGGAGCCAAGAGACCCAGTACTTC.

V gene TRBV28 combines with J gene TRBJ1-5; possible D gene TRBD1, 5 bases. Germline V CDR1 and CDR2: MDHEN, SYDVKM. The CDR3 runs to 17 residues. Trimming cost V 2 bases and J 0 bases, with 14 bases left between them. The CDR3: CASSLGTGRSSNQPQHF. The CDR3 region has the DNA TGTGCCAGCAGTTTAGGTACAGGCAGAAGTAGCAATCAGCCCCAGCATTTT.